Following are 19 T cell receptor beta chains from one sample sequenced in a study of T-cell reconstitution after alpha-beta-depleted transplantation in children. Unique molecular identifiers were used in preparing the TCRbeta library. Via MiXCR, TCRdb re-called the PCR reads, giving one row per CDR3 protein. The sample gives about 830,000 distinct CDR3 sequences, about 15% of which show up once; about 5% is in the top ten. Sequenced here: PBMCs, mostly from graft donor cells, sampled 360 days after TCRalphabeta/CD19-depleted stem cell transplant. The receptors stem from a male patient younger than 18 who had a stem cell transplant for acute lymphoblastic leukemia, so the T cells may come from the graft donor.

CDR3 bases: TGTGCCAGCAGCTTAAATCCTTGGGGGGCCGGGGAGCTGTTTTTT. This translates into CASSLNPWGAGELFF. The chain uses TRBV7-3 and TRBJ2-2; TRBD2 might be the D (6 bases). Germline V CDR1 and CDR2: SGHTA, FQGTGA. V was trimmed by 1 base and J by 6 bases, leaving 12 bases between them. The CDR3 covers 15 residues.

This clonotype was recorded at least ten times. J is TRBJ1-4 and V is TRBV4-1, with D tentatively TRBD1 (6 bases). CDR1 is MGHRA and CDR2 is YSYEKL in the germline V gene. The ends were cut back, 2 bases at V and 7 bases at J, with 20 bases in the middle. The CDR3 loop spans 17 amino acids. The CDR3 loop reads CASSQPDTGRKGEKLFF. In DNA form, the CDR3 reads TGCGCCAGCAGCCAACCAGATACAGGGAGGAAGGGTGAAAAACTGTTTTTT.

J is TRBJ2-7 and V is TRBV14, with D maybe TRBD1 (6 bases). V was trimmed by 4 bases and J by 13 bases, leaving 14 bases between them. The CDR3 loop spans 11 amino acids. Germline CDR1 SGHDN, CDR2 FVKESK. CDR3 DNA: TGTGCCAGCAGCCTTGGCGGACAGAATTACTTC. Translating it yields CASSLGGQNYF.

The chain carries TRBV10-3 and TRBJ2-5; D is possibly TRBD1 or TRBD2 (6 bases each). V was cut by 4 bases and J by 5 bases, with 14 bases left in between. CDR3 length: 14 amino acids. CDR1 is ENHRY and CDR2 is SYGVKD in the germline V gene. CDR3 protein: CAISASLGGETQYF. As DNA, the CDR3 is TGTGCCATCAGTGCCTCTCTGGGGGGCGAGACCCAGTACTTC.

This clonotype was found many times. The V gene is TRBV21-1, the J gene TRBJ2-1; the table assigns TRBD1, which was not confirmed against the DNA. TRBV21-1 is tagged as a pseudogene. The CDR3 spans 11 residues. The CDR3 DNA reads as TGTGCCAGCGGACAGGGTCCAGGGATGTTCTTC. This gives the protein CASGQGPGMFF.

The chain joins TRBV7-6 to TRBJ2-7; maybe TRBD2 (5 bases). V lost 5 bases to trimming and J lost 6 bases, with 17 bases between them. Germline values: CDR1 SGHVS, CDR2 FNYEAQ. This CDR3 is 14 amino acids long. Written as DNA, the CDR3 is TGTGCCAGCAGCCCGGACGGAGGCGTCGCCGAGCAGTACTTC. It codes for CASSPDGGVAEQYF.

This clonotype showed up just a few times. The genes are TRBV5-1 and TRBJ2-1; 10 positions agree with TRBD2. V shed 5 bases, J shed 0 bases, and the junction held 8 bases outside the gene matches. Germline V gene lookup returns CDR1 SGHRS and CDR2 YFSETQ. There are 17 residues in the CDR3. The CDR3 DNA reads as TGCGCCAGCAGAAAAGGGGTAGCGGGAGGCTCCTACAATGAGCAGTTCTTC. Protein product: CASRKGVAGGSYNEQFF.

The chain recombines TRBV5-5 with TRBJ1-1; the D is unclear. The CDR3 extends over 13 amino acids. V shed 4 bases and J shed 7 bases, with 14 bases lying between them. CDR1 and CDR2 (germline): SGHKS, YYEKEE (reference sequence). The CDR3 loop reads CASSHLPGHEAFF. DNA of the CDR3: TGTGCCAGCAGCCATTTGCCCGGGCATGAAGCTTTCTTT.

This chain links TRBV20-1 with TRBJ2-1; TRBD1 matches 12 bases. This CDR3 contains 15 residues. V lost 6 bases to trimming and J lost 7 bases; unmatched junction nucleotides: 10. Germline V gene sequence: CDR1 DFQATT, CDR2 SNEGSKA (reference sequence). The CDR3 region has the DNA TGCAGTGCGAACAAGGGACAGGGGGCAGATAATGAGCAGTTCTTC. This gives the protein CSANKGQGADNEQFF.

This clonotype has a count of ten or more. V is TRBV20-1 and J is TRBJ2-4, with a weak D call TRBD2 (7 bases). V was shortened by 5 bases and J by 7 bases, with 27 bases between the two germline ends. Looked up from germline, CDR1 is DFQATT and CDR2 is SNEGSKA (reference sequence). The CDR3 consists of 17 residues. CDR3 nucleotides: TGCAGTGCTTTCCCTGGGGGAGGCGGGAGAAGGGGGAACATTCAGTACTTC. This encodes CSAFPGGGGRRGNIQYF.

This clonotype was observed a handful of times. V gene TRBV11-2 combines with J gene TRBJ2-5; TRBD1 might be the D (5 bases). The germline gives CDR1 SGHAT, CDR2 FQNNGV. There are 16 residues in the CDR3. V dropped 0 bases and J dropped 5 bases, with 16 bases sitting between them. CDR3 amino acids: CASSLERGLRSETQYF. CDR3 in DNA: TGTGCCAGCAGCTTAGAAAGGGGTCTCCGATCGGAGACCCAGTACTTC. Together with reference TRBV11-2 and TRBJ2-5, the CDR3 gives the full variable domain: EAGVAQSPRYKIIEKRQSVAFWCNPISGHATLYWYQQILGQGPKLLIQFQNNGVVDDSQLPKDRFSAERLKGVDSTLKIQPAKLEDSAVYLCASSLERGLRSETQYFGPGTRLLVL.

This clonotype was counted ten times or more. The genes are TRBV5-1 and TRBJ2-2, with TRBD1 matching over 8 bases. In germline, CDR1 is SGHRS, CDR2 YFSETQ. This CDR3 comprises 17 residues. After removal of 4 bases from V and 5 bases from J, the junction contained 13 bases not matched to a gene. The CDR3 nucleotides read TGCGCCAGCAGCCTCCAGACAGGGGCCCCGAGAACCGGGGAGCTGTTTTTT. It codes for CASSLQTGAPRTGELFF.

This clonotype came up a few times. This chain links TRBV29-1 with TRBJ2-3, with TRBD2 identical over 9 bases. This CDR3 is built from 14 residues. The ends lost 4 bases at V and 2 bases at J; junction bases unmatched: 4. Germline CDR1 reads SQVTM; CDR2 reads ANQGSEA. The CDR3 DNA sequence: TGCAGCGTTGGGCGGGAGGGAGACACAGATACGCAGTATTTT. Translated: CSVGREGDTDTQYF.

This clonotype has just a few counts. V and J are TRBV20-1 and TRBJ2-7; TRBD2 agrees at 15 bases. CDR3 size: 18 residues. Looked up from germline, CDR1 is DFQATT and CDR2 is SNEGSKA (reference sequence). J was trimmed by 0 bases and V by 8 bases; bases with no gene match: 14. CDR3 DNA: TGCAGTACCCGGGACATCGGACTAGCGGGAGGGTCCTCCTACGAGCAGTACTTC. Its translation: CSTRDIGLAGGSSYEQYF.

The chain recombines TRBV5-1 with TRBJ1-5; D is possibly TRBD1 (5 bases). The CDR3 is 15 residues long. CDR1 is SGHRS and CDR2 is YFSETQ in the germline V gene. V was cut by 0 bases and J by 9 bases, with 16 bases left in between. The CDR3 sequence is CASSLGGTVGGPQHF. As DNA, the CDR3 is TGCGCCAGCAGCTTGGGAGGGACTGTTGGGGGGCCCCAGCATTTT. Based on the CDR3 plus reference TRBV5-1 and TRBJ1-5, the full variable domain is KAGVTQTPRYLIKTRGQQVTLSCSPISGHRSVSWYQQTPGQGLQFLFEYFSETQRNKGNFPGRFSGRQFSNSRSEMNVSTLELGDSALYLCASSLGGTVGGPQHFGDGTRLSIL.

This clonotype was observed a few times. The genes are TRBV5-5 and TRBJ2-3; D remains unclear. The CDR3 sequence is 15 residues long. Trimming took off 1 base at V and 0 bases at J, with 9 bases between the two ends. Germline CDR1 reads SGHKS; CDR2 reads YYEKEE (reference sequence). DNA for the CDR3: TGTGCCAGCAGCTTGTCAGTGGTCAGCACAGATACGCAGTATTTT. Protein: CASSLSVVSTDTQYF.

This clonotype was seen a few times. The rearrangement links TRBV11-3 to TRBJ2-1; 7 positions agree with TRBD2. The V and J ends lost 1 base and 2 bases, in that order; junction bases with no gene match: 17. Per germline, CDR1 SGHNT and CDR2 YENEEA. This CDR3 has 20 amino acids. The CDR3 region has the DNA TGTGCCAGCAGCTTAGGGGGAACCGTTTTCAGGACTAGAGCCTACAATGAGCAGTTCTTC. It is translated as CASSLGGTVFRTRAYNEQFF. Supplemented by reference TRBV11-3 and TRBJ2-1, the full variable domain reads EAGVVQSPRYKIIEKKQPVAFWCNPISGHNTLYWYLQNLGQGPELLIRYENEEAVDDSQLPKDRFSAERLKGVDSTLKIQPAELGDSAVYLCASSLGGTVFRTRAYNEQFFGPGTRLTVL.

In regard to this clonotype: The junction departs from the called germline gene at one end, perhaps through a read error. The chain is built from TRBV12-3 or TRBV12-4 and TRBJ2-3, with TRBD2 matching 7 bases. The CDR3 spans 15 residues. The CDR3 region has the DNA TGTGCCAGCAGTTTAACCCAGACTAGCAGAGATACGCAGTATTTT. Residues: CASSLTQTSRDTQYF.

The rearrangement links TRBV10-1 to TRBJ2-2; 10 nucleotides agree with TRBD2. Germline V gene sequence: CDR1 WNHNN, CDR2 SYGVQD (reference sequence). The CDR3 consists of 18 residues. V gave up 2 bases and J gave up 10 bases; unmatched junction bases: 16. CDR3 region: CASSERFYGAGTSEELFF. CDR3 DNA: TGCGCCAGCAGTGAGAGGTTCTATGGGGCAGGGACTAGCGAGGAGCTGTTTTTT.